This T cell receptor beta chain was sequenced during a study of a mutant IDH1 vaccine in newly diagnosed glioma. Study summary: Every participant had undergone radiotherapy, temozolomide, or both before, and most underwent both.

Clones were read by immunoSEQ multiplex PCR, and TCRdb kept only the in-frame ones, dropping some. In the table there are about 61,000 clones, 75% to 90% of which are singletons. Time point here: week 11, during vaccination. Each dose delivered 300 ug of mutant IDH1 20-mer peptide subcutaneously with imiquimod. Each astrocytoma in the donors was new, WHO grade 3 or 4, IDH1-mutant and ATRX-lost. About this clone: What it recognizes is unknown.

Sequenced material: PBMCs, taken from a glioma patient whose treatment included an IDH1 peptide vaccine. The receptor's source is a man in his fifties or sixties with glioma.

The CDR3 DNA reads TGTGCCAGCAGCTTAATGTACAGTGCCCTGAACACTGAAGCTTTCTTT. This gives the protein CASSLMYSALNTEAFF. The chain uses TRBV7-2 and TRBJ1-1; no clear D gene. The CDR3 loop spans 16 amino acids. The V gene lost 2 bases and the J gene lost 0 bases, with 13 bases spanning the gap. Germline lookup yields CDR1 SGHTA and CDR2 FQGNSA.